This TCR beta chain was observed in a study of tumor T cells in aggressive B-cell lymphoma. Sequencing was performed with immunoSEQ multiplex PCR; in TCRdb, only in-frame clones are kept and a portion is missing. The table lists roughly 9,900 clones, 70% to 90% of them singletons. Concerning this clone: Compared with germline, one end of the junction differs, possibly owing to a read error.

The sequence was obtained from an adult with diffuse large B cell lymphoma. The sequenced material came from tumor tissue.

The CDR3 protein is CASRPGTGTDYEQYF. In DNA form, the CDR3 reads TGTGCCAGCAGGCCCGGGACAGGGACGGACTACGAGCAATACTTC. The V call is TRBV5-8, the J call TRBJ2-7; 9 bases agree with TRBD1. This CDR3 is 15 amino acids long. Looked up from germline, CDR1 is SGHTS and CDR2 is YDEGEE.